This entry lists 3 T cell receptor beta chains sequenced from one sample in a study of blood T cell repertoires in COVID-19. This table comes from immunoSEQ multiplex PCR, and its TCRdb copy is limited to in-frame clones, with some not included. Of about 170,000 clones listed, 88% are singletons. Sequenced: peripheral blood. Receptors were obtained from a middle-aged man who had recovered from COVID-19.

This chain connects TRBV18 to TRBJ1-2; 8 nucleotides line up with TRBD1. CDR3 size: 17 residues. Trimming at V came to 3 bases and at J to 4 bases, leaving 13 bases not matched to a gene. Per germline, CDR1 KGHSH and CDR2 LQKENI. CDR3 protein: CASSPGTGTGDSYGYTF. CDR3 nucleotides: TGTGCCAGCTCACCCGGTACCGGGACAGGAGATTCCTATGGCTACACCTTC.

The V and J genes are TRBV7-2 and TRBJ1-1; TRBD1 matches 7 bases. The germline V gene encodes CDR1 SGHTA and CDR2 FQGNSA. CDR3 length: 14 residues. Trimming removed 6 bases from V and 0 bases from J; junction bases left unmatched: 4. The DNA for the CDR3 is TGTGCCAGCAGTCTCACAGGGGTGAACACTGAAGCTTTCTTT. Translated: CASSLTGVNTEAFF.

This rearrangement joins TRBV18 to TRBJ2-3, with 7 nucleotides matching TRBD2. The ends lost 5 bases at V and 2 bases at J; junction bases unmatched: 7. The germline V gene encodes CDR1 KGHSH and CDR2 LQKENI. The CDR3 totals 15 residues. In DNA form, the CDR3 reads TGTGCCAGCTCAGGGGAGGGACTTAACACAGATACGCAGTATTTT. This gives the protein CASSGEGLNTDTQYF.